This T cell receptor beta chain emerged from a study of blood T cell repertoires in COVID-19. Study at large: Whether acute or convalescent, the COVID-19 samples came from the United States, Italy and Spain. PBMCs, B-cell-depleted T cells, or T cells were the source of the cDNA or gDNA that made up the material.

The ends were cut back, 5 bases at V and 7 bases at J, with 14 bases in the middle. The CDR3 contains 13 residues. Germline V gene lookup returns CDR1 SEHNR and CDR2 FQNEAQ (reference sequence). As originally analysed: Estimates of nucleated cell counts were drawn from the amplification of reference gene primers. Profiled with immunoSEQ multiplex PCR; TCRdb holds only in-frame clones, not every one. The V and J calls and clone size were taken over from that table, and D and trimming were inferred from the DNA. Of 300,000 to 450,000 clones in the sample, around 85% were seen once. This clonotype was sampled from a woman aged 18-29 years with acute or convalescent COVID-19. The sample taken for sequencing was peripheral blood. The chain is built from TRBV7-9 and TRBJ2-5; a weak D match, TRBD2 (6 bases). The CDR3 is CASSSAGTGTQYF. CDR3 bases: TGTGCCAGCAGCAGCGCGGGGACGGGGACCCAGTACTTC. The full variable domain, in which reference TRBV7-9 and TRBJ2-5 provide the parts outside the CDR3, is DTGVSQNPRHKITKRGQNVTFRCDPISEHNRLYWYRQTLGQGPEFLTYFQNEAQLEKSRLLSDRFSAERPKGSFSTLEIQRTEQGDSAMYLCASSSAGTGTQYFGPGTRLLVL.